The 30 T cell receptor beta chains given below trace back to one sample, sequenced in a study of blood T cells in healthy people across ages. The use of a sample-barcoded 5' primer and a J-beta primer mix characterized a second PCR of about 7 to 12 cycles. TCRdb processed the 5' RACE reads anew with MiXCR; each CDR3 protein has one entry. The sample lists over 1,300,000 distinct CDR3 sequences; 45% to 70% were seen once. The material sequenced was blood. These receptors originate from a man between 18 and 29 years old in good health.

The chain carries TRBV29-1 and TRBJ2-2; tentatively, D is TRBD1 (5 bases). Trimming pared 7 bases from V and 7 bases from J, leaving 19 bases between. Germline CDR1 and CDR2: SQVTM and ANQGSEA. The CDR3 runs 14 residues. The CDR3 DNA reads TGCAGCGCCCAGGGAATAAGCCCCGGCGGGGAGCTGTTTTTT. Its protein product is CSAQGISPGGELFF.

This clonotype was counted between two and nine times. The V call is TRBV20-1, the J call TRBJ1-2; no clear D. CDR3 length: 13 amino acids. V lost 3 bases and J lost 7, with 15 bases in between. Germline CDR1 and CDR2: DFQATT and SNEGSKA (reference sequence). The CDR3 coding sequence is TGCAGTGCTAGCCCCACCGATTGGGCTGGCTACACCTTC. Protein product: CSASPTDWAGYTF.

The V call is TRBV6-1, the J call TRBJ2-1; unclear D gene. The CDR3 sequence is 17 residues long. Germline V CDR1 and CDR2: MNHNS, SASEGT. V was trimmed by 2 bases and J by 5 bases, leaving 19 bases between them. The CDR3 nucleotides are TGTGCCAGCAGTGAATCACTTACCGCCGGCATGAACAATGAGCAGTTCTTC. It codes for CASSESLTAGMNNEQFF.

J is TRBJ1-2 and V is TRBV7-2, with 7 bases lining up with TRBD1. The CDR3 sequence is 15 residues long. V shed 5 bases and J 5 bases; nucleotides not matched to a gene: 11. Germline CDR1 is SGHTA and CDR2 is FQGNSA. The CDR3 nucleotides are TGTGCCAGCAGCACCCGACAGGGACTCGCTTATGGCTACACCTTC. Amino acid sequence: CASSTRQGLAYGYTF.

The chain carries TRBV7-2 and TRBJ2-7, with 13 bases lining up with TRBD2. Germline trimming cut 2 bases from V and 6 bases from J; bases unmatched to any gene: 13. The V gene's germline CDR1 is SGHTA and CDR2 FQGNSA. The CDR3 is 18 amino acids. This chain's CDR3 is CASSLITSGRAIWGEQYF. In DNA form, the CDR3 reads TGTGCCAGCAGCTTAATAACTAGCGGGAGGGCCATCTGGGGCGAGCAGTACTTC.

The chain joins TRBV28 to TRBJ2-7, with D tentatively TRBD2 (5 bases). Per germline, CDR1 MDHEN and CDR2 SYDVKM. The CDR3 contains 13 residues. Deletions cut 5 bases from V and 9 bases from J, with 17 bases between. The CDR3 sequence: CASSRNLGRGQYF. For the CDR3, the DNA is TGTGCCAGCAGTCGAAACCTCGGTCGGGGGCAGTACTTC.

This clonotype has just a few counts. The V and J genes are TRBV29-1 and TRBJ2-1; D is perhaps TRBD1 (5 bases). The V end was cut by 2 bases, the J end by 7 bases, with 9 bases between. CDR3 length: 12 amino acids. Germline CDR1 is SQVTM and CDR2 is ANQGSEA. This CDR3 is CSVEQGWNEQFF. CDR3 in DNA: TGCAGCGTTGAACAGGGTTGGAATGAGCAGTTCTTC.

V gene TRBV27 combines with J gene TRBJ1-6, with no clear D. The CDR3 extends over 14 amino acids. Germline V gene lookup returns CDR1 MNHEY and CDR2 SMNVEV (reference sequence). The V end was cut by 5 bases, the J end by 7 bases, with 12 bases between. CDR3 DNA sequence: TGTGCCAGCAGTCCGGCAGGAACCAATTCACCCCTCCACTTT. This encodes CASSPAGTNSPLHF.

The gene calls are TRBV6-5 and TRBJ1-2, with 9 bases matching TRBD1. The V and J ends lost 6 bases and 0 bases, in that order; junction bases with no gene match: 5. From germline, CDR1 is MNHEY and CDR2 SVGAGI. The length of the CDR3 is 15 residues. CDR3 coding DNA: TGTGCCAGCAGAACTAGGGACAGGGCTAACTATGGCTACACCTTC. This sequence encodes CASRTRDRANYGYTF.

The V gene is TRBV10-1, the J gene TRBJ2-1; TRBD2 might be the D (5 bases). The CDR3 totals 13 residues. The germline V gene has CDR1 WNHNN and CDR2 SYGVQD (reference sequence). V gave up 6 bases and J gave up 12 bases, with 18 bases separating them. The CDR3 DNA follows: TGCGCCAGCAGGGCGGGCGGTGGAGAGAGGCAGTTCTTC. Protein sequence: CASRAGGGERQFF.

Only a few counts were recorded for this clonotype. The rearrangement links TRBV20-1 to TRBJ2-1; D ambiguous. CDR1 is DFQATT and CDR2 is SNEGSKA in the germline V gene (reference sequence). Trimming took 6 bases from V and 3 from J, leaving 15 bases between them. The CDR3 consists of 14 residues. CDR3 nucleotides: TGCAGTGCCTCACCGCAAATACTCTACAATGAGCAGTTCTTC. Translation: CSASPQILYNEQFF.

There are a few counts of this clonotype. The chain is built from TRBV30 and TRBJ2-7, with D unresolved. The V end lost 4 bases, the J end lost 0 bases, and 10 bases lay between the germline ends. The CDR3 loop spans 13 amino acids. Germline-derived CDR1 and CDR2 are GTSNPN and SVGIG (reference sequence). The CDR3: CAWIGSGSYEQYF. The CDR3 DNA reads as TGTGCCTGGATAGGGTCGGGCTCCTACGAGCAGTACTTC.

The rearrangement joins TRBV6-5 to TRBJ2-1, with 10 bases fitting TRBD2. Trimming at V came to 4 bases and at J to 5 bases, leaving 8 bases not matched to a gene. The CDR3 covers 16 residues. Per the germline V gene, CDR1 is MNHEY and CDR2 is SVGAGI. The CDR3 region is CASSSLGLAFDNEQFF. DNA for the CDR3: TGTGCCAGCAGTTCGCTGGGACTAGCGTTTGACAATGAGCAGTTCTTC.

Notes on this clonotype: The junction departs from the called germline gene at one end, perhaps through a read error. The chain links TRBV4-1 to TRBJ2-7, with 8 bases lining up with TRBD1. The CDR3 covers 16 residues. Germline CDR1 reads MGHRA; CDR2 reads YSYEKL. The chain's CDR3 is CVSSQGVQGAFYEQYF. The CDR3 bases are TGCGTCAGCAGCCAAGGGGTCCAGGGGGCGTTCTACGAGCAGTACTTC.

The V call is TRBV20-1, the J call TRBJ2-3; tentatively, D is TRBD1 (6 bases). Germline V gene sequence: CDR1 DFQATT, CDR2 SNEGSKA (reference sequence). V was clipped by 5 bases and J by 2 bases, with 14 bases between them. This CDR3 has 14 amino acids. The CDR3 region is CSAPRTATTDTQYF. The CDR3, as DNA: TGCAGTGCTCCGCGGACAGCTACCACAGATACGCAGTATTTT.

The chain links TRBV7-8 to TRBJ1-4, with 9 bases fitting TRBD1. Germline trimming cut 4 bases from V and 6 bases from J; bases unmatched to any gene: 9. From germline, CDR1 is SGHVS and CDR2 FQNEAQ. The CDR3 extends over 16 amino acids. CDR3 residues: CASSSGYRGLDEKLFF. DNA for the CDR3: TGTGCCAGCAGCTCTGGTTACAGGGGGCTGGATGAAAAACTGTTTTTT.

The rearrangement links TRBV9 to TRBJ1-2, with a tentative D call TRBD1 (6 bases). V was pared by 0 bases and J by 0 bases, with 6 bases between. This CDR3 is 14 amino acids long. CDR1 is SGDLS and CDR2 is YYNGEE in the germline V gene. DNA for the CDR3: TGTGCCAGCAGCGTAGGGACAGCTAACTATGGCTACACCTTC. It encodes CASSVGTANYGYTF.

This clonotype was seen once. The V call is TRBV27, the J call TRBJ1-2, with no clear D. This CDR3 region has 13 residues. Germline V gives CDR1 MNHEY, CDR2 SMNVEV (reference sequence). Trimming took 6 bases from V and 3 from J, leaving 11 bases between them. This CDR3 reads CASSAEADYGYTF. The CDR3 DNA reads as TGTGCCAGCAGCGCAGAGGCGGACTATGGCTACACCTTC.

The chain has TRBV11-2 and TRBJ2-1; 14 bases match TRBD2. Germline V gene lookup returns CDR1 SGHAT and CDR2 FQNNGV. V lost 3 bases and J lost 9; bases outside the gene matches: 4. The CDR3 spans 15 residues. CDR3 residues: CASSLGGTSGSEQFF. The CDR3 DNA is TGTGCCAGCAGCTTGGGTGGGACTAGCGGGAGTGAGCAGTTCTTC.

The chain couples TRBV3-1 to TRBJ1-2; D call uncertain. The CDR3 loop spans 13 amino acids. Trimming shortened V by 1 base and J by 8 bases, and 11 bases separated the two germline ends. CDR1 is LGHDT and CDR2 is YNNKEL in the germline V gene (reference sequence). CDR3 amino acids: CASSQVREGGYTF. The CDR3 DNA reads as TGTGCCAGCAGCCAAGTAAGGGAGGGAGGCTACACCTTC.

This clonotype was observed a single time. Compared with germline, one end of the junction differs, possibly owing to a read error. The CDR3 DNA follows: TGCAGCGTTGAAATGGGCGCCGGGTTGTCAGTTAACAAGCAGTCCTTC. It is translated as CSVEMGAGLSVNKQSF. The genes are TRBV29-1 and TRBJ2-5; D gene uncertain. The CDR3 runs to 16 residues. Germline V lookup: CDR1 SQVTM, CDR2 ANQGSEA.

This chain links TRBV4-1 with TRBJ1-1; possible D gene TRBD1, 6 bases. CDR3 size: 12 residues. Germline values: CDR1 MGHRA, CDR2 YSYEKL. The germline V and J ends were trimmed by 2 bases and 8 bases, with 9 bases remaining between them. The CDR3 region is CASSQSGEEAFF. CDR3 nucleotides: TGCGCCAGCAGCCAATCAGGGGAGGAAGCTTTCTTT.

The chain has TRBV20-1 and TRBJ2-7; TRBD1 aligns across 9 bases. CDR3 size: 13 residues. Germline lookup yields CDR1 DFQATT and CDR2 SNEGSKA (reference sequence). Germline trimming cut 7 bases from V and 0 bases from J; bases unmatched to any gene: 4. The CDR3 DNA follows: TGCAGTGACGGGGACAGGGTCTCCTACGAGCAGTACTTC. It translates to CSDGDRVSYEQYF.

This clonotype was counted between two and nine times. The chain has TRBV18 and TRBJ2-5; TRBD1 matches 7 bases. The germline CDR1 and CDR2 sequences are KGHSH and LQKENI. With 0 bases clipped from V and 4 bases from J, the junction kept 8 bases outside the gene matches. The CDR3 is 16 residues long. The CDR3 loop reads CASSPPGTASGETQYF. Here the CDR3 DNA reads TGTGCCAGCTCACCACCGGGGACAGCATCCGGAGAGACCCAGTACTTC.

This chain connects TRBV29-1 to TRBJ2-5; possible D gene TRBD2, 5 bases. Germline loops: CDR1 SQVTM, CDR2 ANQGSEA. The CDR3 covers 18 residues. The V gene lost 6 bases and the J gene lost 2 bases, with 28 bases spanning the gap. CDR3 sequence reads: CSVAGLETSCLLQETQYF. CDR3 nucleotide sequence: TGCAGCGTGGCGGGCTTGGAAACAAGTTGTCTCCTTCAAGAGACCCAGTACTTC.

The chain recombines TRBV6-6 with TRBJ1-5; 8 bases fit TRBD1. Germline trimming cut 7 bases from V and 1 base from J; bases unmatched to any gene: 6. The CDR3 loop spans 15 amino acids. CDR1 and CDR2 from the germline V gene are MNHNY and SVGAGI (reference sequence). In DNA form, the CDR3 reads TGTGCCAGCACTCAGGGGGCGCCCAGCAATCAGCCCCAGCATTTT. Translation gives CASTQGAPSNQPQHF.

The chain has TRBV6-5 and TRBJ2-1; TRBD2 is a possible D gene (5 bases). The CDR3 is 14 amino acids. Trimming removed 1 base from V and 7 bases from J, with 11 bases in between. Germline-derived CDR1 and CDR2 are MNHEY and SVGAGI. The CDR3 region is CASSYYTSLNEQFF. CDR3 nucleotides: TGTGCCAGCAGTTACTATACTAGTTTAAATGAGCAGTTCTTC.

The chain couples TRBV5-1 to TRBJ2-5, with D tentatively TRBD1 (6 bases). The J call is uncertain, as TRBJ2-7 better fits the DNA end. The CDR3 has 15 amino acids. The germline V gene has CDR1 SGHRS and CDR2 YFSETQ. CDR3: CASSQEPIGTSEQYF. The CDR3 DNA reads as TGCGCCAGTAGCCAGGAACCGATAGGGACATCCGAGCAGTACTTC.

This clonotype occurred once. V gene TRBV20-1 combines with J gene TRBJ1-6; no clear D gene. From germline, CDR1 is DFQATT and CDR2 SNEGSKA (reference sequence). The CDR3 runs 15 residues. The germline V and J ends were trimmed by 1 base and 0 bases, with 7 bases remaining between them. The CDR3 sequence: CSARVLGSYNSPLHF. The CDR3 DNA follows: TGCAGTGCTAGAGTTTTGGGCTCCTATAATTCACCCCTCCACTTT.

This sequence joins TRBV20-1 and TRBJ2-7; tentative D call: TRBD1 (5 bases). This CDR3 is built from 14 residues. The V gene lost 6 bases and the J gene lost 3 bases, with 18 bases spanning the gap. Germline CDR1 DFQATT, CDR2 SNEGSKA (reference sequence). CDR3 nucleotide sequence: TGCAGTGCCCCTCGACAGAGAGTAGGCTACGAGCAGTACTTC. This encodes CSAPRQRVGYEQYF.